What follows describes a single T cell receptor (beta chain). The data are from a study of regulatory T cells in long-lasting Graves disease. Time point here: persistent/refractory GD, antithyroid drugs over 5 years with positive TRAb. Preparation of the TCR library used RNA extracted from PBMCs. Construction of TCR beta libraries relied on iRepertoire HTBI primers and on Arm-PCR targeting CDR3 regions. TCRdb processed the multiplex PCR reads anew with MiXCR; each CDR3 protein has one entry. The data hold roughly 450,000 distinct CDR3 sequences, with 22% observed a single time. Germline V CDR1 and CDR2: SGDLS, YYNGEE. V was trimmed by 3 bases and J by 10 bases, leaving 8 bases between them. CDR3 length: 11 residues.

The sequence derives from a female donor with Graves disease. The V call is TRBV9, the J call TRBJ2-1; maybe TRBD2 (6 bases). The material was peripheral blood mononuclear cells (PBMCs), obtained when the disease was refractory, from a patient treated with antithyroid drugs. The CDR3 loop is CASSESGEQFF. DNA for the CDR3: TGTGCCAGCAGCGAAAGCGGGGAGCAGTTCTTC.